The source of this T cell receptor beta chain is a study of T cells after yellow fever vaccination. This clonotype was counted many times. TCRdb reanalysed the 5' RACE reads using MiXCR and keeps one entry per CDR3 protein. The table lists approximately 250,000 distinct CDR3 sequences, about 3.7% of them singletons. CDR1 is SGHDT, CDR2 YYEEEE, per germline. V lost 2 bases and J 0 bases, leaving 11 bases between the germline ends. CDR3 length: 15 residues. The chain joins TRBV5-6 to TRBJ2-5; D remains ambiguous. The sequences come from PBMCs, collected 15 days after the yellow fever booster vaccination. This receptor was taken from a man aged 18 to 30 who received the YFV17D yellow fever vaccine. CDR3 DNA sequence: TGTGCCAGCAGCTTTCGGTCTTGGTACCAAGAGACCCAGTACTTC. Amino acids: CASSFRSWYQETQYF.